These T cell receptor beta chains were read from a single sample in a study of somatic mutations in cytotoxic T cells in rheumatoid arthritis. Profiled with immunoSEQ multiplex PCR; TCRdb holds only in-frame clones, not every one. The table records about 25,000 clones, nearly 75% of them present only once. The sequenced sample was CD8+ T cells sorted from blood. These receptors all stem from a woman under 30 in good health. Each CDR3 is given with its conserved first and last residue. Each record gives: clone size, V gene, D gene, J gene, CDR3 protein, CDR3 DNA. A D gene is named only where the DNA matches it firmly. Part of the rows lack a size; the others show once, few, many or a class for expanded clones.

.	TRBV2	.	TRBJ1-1	CASSETGSVTEAFF	TGTGCCAGCAGTGAAACGGGGAGTGTCACTGAAGCTTTCTTT
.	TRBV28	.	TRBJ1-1	CASSPGPGGTEAFF	TGTGCCAGCAGTCCCGGACCCGGAGGCACTGAAGCTTTCTTT
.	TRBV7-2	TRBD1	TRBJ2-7	CASSPRDRGYEQYF	TGTGCCAGCAGCCCCCGAGACAGGGGCTACGAGCAGTACTTC
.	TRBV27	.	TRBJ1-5	CASSIDRSGPQHF	TGTGCCAGCAGCATAGACAGGTCCGGGCCCCAGCATTTT
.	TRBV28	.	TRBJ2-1	CASSGTGGVGDEQFF	TGTGCCAGCAGTGGTACAGGGGGGGTGGGCGATGAGCAGTTCTTC
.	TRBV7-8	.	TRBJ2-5	CASSLLPEETQYF	TGTGCCAGCAGCTTATTGCCTGAAGAGACCCAGTACTTC
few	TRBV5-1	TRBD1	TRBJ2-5	CASSPVGTGEETQYF	TGCGCCAGCAGCCCCGTCGGGACAGGGGAAGAGACCCAGTACTTC
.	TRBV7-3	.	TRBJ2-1	CASSLSLANLNEQFF	TGTGCCAGCAGCTTAAGCCTAGCGAACCTCAATGAGCAGTTCTTC
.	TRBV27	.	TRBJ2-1	CASRSGLYNEQFF	TGTGCCAGCAGGAGCGGGCTATACAATGAGCAGTTCTTC
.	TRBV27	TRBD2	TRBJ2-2	CASTPPGGGNTGELFF	TGTGCCAGCACCCCCCCGGGCGGGGGGAACACCGGGGAGCTGTTTTTT
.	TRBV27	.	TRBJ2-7	CASRGLYYEQYF	TGTGCCAGCAGAGGGCTGTACTACGAGCAGTACTTC
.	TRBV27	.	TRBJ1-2	CASSPSKADGYTF	TGTGCCAGCAGTCCCAGCAAGGCAGATGGCTACACCTTC
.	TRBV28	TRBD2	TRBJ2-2	CASSLETGTSGGELFF	TGTGCCAGCAGTTTGGAAACCGGGACTAGCGGCGGGGAGCTGTTTTTT
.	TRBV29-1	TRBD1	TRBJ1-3	CSVVDRSSGNTIYF	TGCAGCGTTGTGGACAGGTCCTCTGGAAACACCATATATTTT
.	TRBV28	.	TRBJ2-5	CASSRQARQETQYF	TGTGCCAGCAGTCGACAGGCCCGCCAAGAGACCCAGTACTTC
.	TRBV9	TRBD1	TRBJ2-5	CASSVAYRGETQYF	TGTGCCAGCAGCGTAGCTTACAGGGGAGAGACCCAGTACTTC
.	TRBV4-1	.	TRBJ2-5	CASSQGPGQETQYF	TGCGCCAGCAGCCAAGGACCCGGCCAAGAGACCCAGTACTTC
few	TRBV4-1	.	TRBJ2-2	CASSYRQGGSGELFF	TGCGCCAGCAGCTACCGACAGGGAGGGTCCGGGGAGCTGTTTTTT
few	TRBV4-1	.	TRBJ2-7	CASSHPRGEQYF	TGCGCCAGCAGCCACCCGAGGGGCGAGCAGTACTTC
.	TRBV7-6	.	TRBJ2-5	CASTPTRTVSETQYF	TGTGCCAGCACCCCCACGCGGACAGTCAGTGAGACCCAGTACTTC
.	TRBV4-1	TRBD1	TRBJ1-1	CASSLTGTANTEAFF	TGCGCCAGCAGCCTCACCGGGACAGCGAACACTGAAGCTTTCTTT
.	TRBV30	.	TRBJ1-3	CAWSVGFISRNTIYF	TGTGCCTGGAGTGTGGGATTCATCTCTAGAAACACCATATATTTT
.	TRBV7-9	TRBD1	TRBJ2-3	CASSITEGQGPDTQYF	TGTGCCAGCAGCATTACGGAAGGACAGGGTCCAGATACGCAGTATTTT
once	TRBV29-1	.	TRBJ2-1	CSVDLGNYNEQFF	TGCAGCGTTGATCTAGGGAACTACAATGAGCAGTTCTTC
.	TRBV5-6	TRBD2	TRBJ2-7	CASSGLLAGDYEQYF	TGTGCCAGCAGCGGACTACTAGCGGGTGATTACGAGCAGTACTTC
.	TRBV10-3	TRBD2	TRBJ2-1	CAISDQRDYNEQFF	TGTGCCATCAGTGACCAGCGGGACTACAATGAGCAGTTCTTC
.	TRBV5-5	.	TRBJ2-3	CASSQPGTDTQYF	TGTGCCAGCAGCCAACCGGGCACAGATACGCAGTATTTT
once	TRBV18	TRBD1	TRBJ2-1	CASSPKASGGNYNEQFF	TGTGCCAGCTCACCCAAAGCCTCAGGGGGCAACTACAATGAGCAGTTCTTC
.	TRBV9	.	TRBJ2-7	CASSAAPNAGQYF	TGTGCCAGCAGCGCCGCGCCCAACGCCGGGCAGTACTTC
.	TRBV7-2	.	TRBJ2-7	CASSPEGASIEQYF	TGTGCCAGCAGCCCAGAGGGTGCCTCTATCGAGCAGTACTTC
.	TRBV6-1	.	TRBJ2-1	CASTIGSGAYNEQFF	TGTGCCAGCACTATAGGCAGTGGTGCCTACAATGAGCAGTTCTTC
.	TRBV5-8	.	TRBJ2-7	CASSKNYEQYF	TGTGCCAGCAGCAAGAACTACGAGCAGTACTTC
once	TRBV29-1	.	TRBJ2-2	CSVRQTGELFF	TGCAGCGTTAGACAGACCGGGGAGCTGTTTTTT
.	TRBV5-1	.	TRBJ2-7	CASSLISGSPYEQYF	TGCGCCAGCAGTCTGATTAGCGGTTCTCCCTACGAGCAGTACTTC